The 30 T cell receptor beta chains below come from one sample, sequenced in a study of blood T cell repertoires in COVID-19. The protocol was immunoSEQ multiplex PCR, while the TCRdb copy is restricted to in-frame clones and leaves out a portion. This table holds over 250,000 clones, 80% to 90% found once. The sequencing input was PBMCs or T cells enriched from blood (not recorded which). The source is a young woman who had recovered from COVID-19.

V is TRBV11-2 and J is TRBJ1-1; D not certain. Germline V gives CDR1 SGHAT, CDR2 FQNNGV. V was shortened by 4 bases and J by 2 bases, with 8 bases between the two germline ends. This CDR3 is built from 13 residues. As DNA, the CDR3 is TGTGCCAGCAGCTCGTCCTTAAACACTGAAGCTTTCTTT. Amino acids: CASSSSLNTEAFF.

The chain links TRBV29-1 to TRBJ1-4, with 9 bases that match TRBD1. This CDR3 contains 14 residues. Trimming cost V 5 bases and J 0 bases; bases outside gene matches: 1. Germline CDR1 and CDR2: SQVTM and ANQGSEA. Here the CDR3 reads CSVTGGTTNEKLFF. In DNA form, the CDR3 reads TGCAGCGTTACAGGGGGCACAACTAATGAAAAACTGTTTTTT.

This sequence joins TRBV3-1 (or the pseudogene TRBV3-2) and TRBJ2-1; 7 bases are shared with TRBD1. The germline V gene has CDR1 LGHDT and CDR2 YNNKEL (reference sequence). This CDR3 is 15 amino acids long. J gave up 7 bases and V 4 bases, and 10 bases lay outside the gene matches. The CDR3 DNA sequence: TGTGCCAGCAGCCGACAAGGGGACAGTTTGAATGAGCAGTTCTTC. This sequence encodes CASSRQGDSLNEQFF.

The chain couples TRBV29-1 to TRBJ1-1; D is unresolved. Trimming stripped 7 bases from V and 2 bases from J, with 17 bases between. The CDR3 spans 14 residues. Looked up from germline, CDR1 is SQVTM and CDR2 is ANQGSEA. This CDR3 is CSASLGSLNTEAFF. The CDR3 nucleotides are TGCAGCGCTTCCCTAGGGAGCTTAAACACTGAAGCTTTCTTT.

V and J are TRBV5-6 and TRBJ1-6, with 9 positions matching TRBD1. Germline V CDR1 and CDR2: SGHDT, YYEEEE. This CDR3 region has 15 residues. J was trimmed by 10 bases and V by 1 base; bases with no gene match: 6. CDR3 loop: CASSLWGQGLSPLHF. The CDR3 DNA reads TGTGCCAGCAGCTTGTGGGGACAGGGACTGTCACCCCTCCACTTT.

This chain joins TRBV30 and TRBJ1-5; D is perhaps TRBD1 (6 bases). The CDR3 loop spans 13 amino acids. The V gene's germline CDR1 is GTSNPN and CDR2 SVGIG (reference sequence). Trimming pared 5 bases from V and 6 bases from J, leaving 14 bases between. The chain's CDR3 is CAWGQGRGQPQHF. CDR3 sequence (DNA): TGTGCCTGGGGGCAGGGGAGGGGTCAGCCCCAGCATTTT.

The chain combines TRBV10-3 with TRBJ2-4, with 7 bases identical to TRBD1. The trim removed 10 bases at V and 0 bases at J, leaving 6 bases unmatched. The V gene's germline CDR1 is ENHRY and CDR2 SYGVKD. This CDR3 has 14 residues. In DNA, the CDR3 is TGTGCCACCGGGACAGAGGGAGCCAAAAACATTCAGTACTTC. It yields the protein CATGTEGAKNIQYF.

The chain couples TRBV5-4 to TRBJ2-3; TRBD2 matches at 8 bases. Per germline, CDR1 SGHNT and CDR2 YYREEE (reference sequence). Unmatched junction bases numbered 10, after V lost 4 bases and J lost 3 bases. The CDR3 is made up of 16 amino acids. The CDR3 DNA follows: TGTGCCAGCAGCCCAGCGGGGGCCGAGGGGACAGATACGCAGTATTTT. The encoded protein is CASSPAGAEGTDTQYF.

In the case of this clone: The same CDR3 also results from other DNA sequences found in this sample. This chain joins TRBV18 and TRBJ2-7; 11 nucleotides match TRBD1. CDR3 length equals 15 residues. Looked up from germline, CDR1 is KGHSH and CDR2 is LQKENI. Trimming cost V 6 bases and J 3 bases; bases outside gene matches: 7. The chain's CDR3 is CASSPGQGASYEQYF. CDR3 bases: TGTGCCAGCTCTCCCGGACAGGGGGCTAGCTACGAGCAGTACTTC.

The V call is TRBV18, the J call TRBJ1-4; perhaps TRBD1 as D (5 bases). CDR1 and CDR2 from the germline V gene are KGHSH and LQKENI. V gave up 10 bases and J gave up 8 bases, with 20 bases separating them. This CDR3 is built from 14 residues. CDR3 in DNA: TGTGCCACCTCTGAGACAGTGGCGATCGAAAAACTGTTTTTT. Its translation is CATSETVAIEKLFF.

The gene calls are TRBV30 and TRBJ1-4; D is ambiguous. Germline V gene lookup returns CDR1 GTSNPN and CDR2 SVGIG (reference sequence). This CDR3 has 15 residues. V shed 1 base and J shed 3 bases, with 12 bases lying between them. This CDR3 reads CAWSERGLSNEKLFF. CDR3 bases: TGTGCCTGGAGTGAAAGAGGGCTTTCTAATGAAAAACTGTTTTTT.

J is TRBJ1-3 and V is TRBV7-2; the match to TRBD1 covers 11 bases. The CDR3 covers 15 residues. Germline V gene data show CDR1 as SGHTA and CDR2 as FQGNSA. The trim removed 5 bases at V and 4 bases at J, leaving 4 bases unmatched. The CDR3 loop reads CASSRDRGKGNTIYF. DNA of the CDR3: TGTGCCAGCAGCCGGGACAGGGGGAAGGGAAACACCATATATTTT. Full variable domain (missing parts from reference TRBV7-2 and TRBJ1-3): GAGVSQSPSNKVTEKGKDVELRCDPISGHTALYWYRQSLGQGLEFLIYFQGNSAPDKSGLPSDRFSAERTGGSVSTLTIQRTQQEDSAVYLCASSRDRGKGNTIYFGEGSWLTVV.

V gene TRBV6-5 combines with J gene TRBJ2-2; D perhaps matches TRBD2 (6 bases). In germline, CDR1 is MNHEY, CDR2 SVGAGI. The CDR3 spans 14 residues. Trimming pared 2 bases from V and 6 bases from J, leaving 10 bases between. This chain's CDR3 is CASSYIGTPGELFF. The CDR3 bases are TGTGCCAGCAGTTACATCGGGACTCCCGGGGAGCTGTTTTTT.

The genes are TRBV29-1 and TRBJ1-1, with D possibly TRBD1 on 5 matching bases. V lost 4 bases and J lost 1, with 10 bases in between. Germline V gene sequence: CDR1 SQVTM, CDR2 ANQGSEA. The CDR3 totals 13 residues. CDR3 in amino acids: CSVGTGTNTEAFF. The CDR3 region has the DNA TGCAGCGTTGGAACAGGAACGAACACTGAAGCTTTCTTT.

This clone was counted between two and nine times. The V and J genes are TRBV6-5 and TRBJ1-4; TRBD1 matches at 7 bases. From germline, CDR1 is MNHEY and CDR2 SVGAGI. The CDR3 length is 15 residues. J gave up 7 bases and V 0 bases, and 5 bases lay outside the gene matches. The CDR3 DNA is TGTGCCAGCAGTTACTCGACAGGGTGGCGTGAAAAACTGTTTTTT. Translated: CASSYSTGWREKLFF.

The J gene is TRBJ1-1, the V gene TRBV5-6; D gene ambiguous. The germline V gene encodes CDR1 SGHDT and CDR2 YYEEEE. V lost 0 bases and J lost 4, with 10 bases in between. The CDR3 runs to 14 residues. Here the CDR3 DNA reads TGTGCCAGCAGCTTGGTGTTTCTAGCCACTGAAGCTTTCTTT. Translating it yields CASSLVFLATEAFF.

This clone has only a few counts. This chain joins TRBV11-2 and TRBJ2-7; 10 nucleotides agree with TRBD1. CDR1 and CDR2 (germline): SGHAT, FQNNGV. The CDR3 length is 16 residues. J lost 2 bases, V lost 1 base, and 5 bases had no gene match. CDR3 nucleotides: TGTGCCAGCAGCTTAGGTGGGACAGGGGTCACCTACGAGCAGTACTTC. Its translation is CASSLGGTGVTYEQYF.

As DNA, the CDR3 is TGTGCCAGCAGCCAGGGACAGGGGGCTGGAAACACCATATATTTT. As protein: CASSQGQGAGNTIYF. The gene calls are TRBV3-1 (or the pseudogene TRBV3-2) and TRBJ1-3, with 11 bases lining up with TRBD1. This CDR3 is 15 amino acids long. The V gene's germline CDR1 is LGHDT and CDR2 YNNKEL (reference sequence). J lost 2 bases, V lost 3 bases, and 0 bases had no gene match.

The CDR3: CASSPPGTSGGSYNEQFF. CDR3 DNA sequence: TGTGCCAGCTCACCACCCGGTACTAGCGGGGGGTCCTACAATGAGCAGTTCTTC. The chain employs TRBV18 and TRBJ2-1, with 12 bases lining up with TRBD2. The germline CDR1 and CDR2 sequences are KGHSH and LQKENI. V lost 0 bases and J lost 1; bases outside the gene matches: 4. This CDR3 contains 18 residues. The full variable domain, rest sourced from reference TRBV18 and TRBJ2-1, is NAGVMQNPRHLVRRRGQEARLRCSPMKGHSHVYWYRQLPEEGLKFMVYLQKENIIDESGMPKERFSAEFPKEGPSILRIQQVVRGDSAAYFCASSPPGTSGGSYNEQFFGPGTRLTVL.

V and J are TRBV9 and TRBJ1-1; D is perhaps TRBD1 (5 bases). The CDR3 is made up of 14 amino acids. Germline V lookup: CDR1 SGDLS, CDR2 YYNGEE. With 5 bases removed from V and 3 bases from J, the gap between germline ends came to 14 bases. CDR3 DNA sequence: TGTGCCAGCAGGGCGGACATCGGGTACACTGAAGCTTTCTTT. Amino acids: CASRADIGYTEAFF.

The V gene is TRBV6-5, the J gene TRBJ1-2; D unresolved. The germline gives CDR1 MNHEY, CDR2 SVGAGI. This CDR3 comprises 13 residues. Trimming stripped 0 bases from V and 8 bases from J, with 10 bases between. Written as DNA, the CDR3 is TGTGCCAGCAGTTACTCGTTAGGAGTCGGCTACACCTTC. It encodes CASSYSLGVGYTF.

This clone has a single count. The CDR3 DNA reads as TGTGCCAGCAGCCGCGGGGGGATGGGATCACCCCTCCACTTT. It codes for CASSRGGMGSPLHF. The rearrangement uses TRBV6-5 and TRBJ1-6; TRBD1 is a possible D gene (5 bases). The CDR3 contains 14 residues. Deletions cut 6 bases from V and 10 bases from J, with 16 bases between. Germline V gene data show CDR1 as MNHEY and CDR2 as SVGAGI.

The chain uses TRBV5-1 and TRBJ2-3, with D perhaps matching TRBD2 (6 bases). The CDR3 totals 13 residues. Germline CDR1 SGHRS, CDR2 YFSETQ. Deletions cut 4 bases from V and 3 bases from J, with 9 bases between. The CDR3 is CASSRGTTDTQYF. In DNA form, the CDR3 reads TGCGCCAGCAGCCGCGGGACGACAGATACGCAGTATTTT.

In this sample, this clone turned up once. The chain is built from TRBV18 and TRBJ1-2; no clear D. The V end lost 2 bases, the J end lost 4 bases, and 17 bases lay between the germline ends. Germline CDR1 is KGHSH and CDR2 is LQKENI. The CDR3 runs 16 residues. The CDR3 DNA sequence: TGTGCCAGCTCACCAATTCCGGGATTCGACGGCTATGGCTACACCTTC. Encoded protein: CASSPIPGFDGYGYTF.

This chain links TRBV23-1 with TRBJ1-4; D not certain. TRBV23-1 is an open reading frame, and its role is uncertain. Trimming removed 4 bases from V and 8 bases from J, with 8 bases in between. This CDR3 spans 12 amino acids. CDR3 residues: CASSRRGEKLFF. Written as DNA, the CDR3 is TGCGCCAGCAGTCGGAGAGGGGAAAAACTGTTTTTT.

The J gene is TRBJ1-2, the V gene TRBV7-2; D gene unclear. The CDR3 totals 15 residues. Per germline, CDR1 SGHTA and CDR2 FQGNSA. The V and J ends lost 2 bases and 4 bases respectively, with 14 bases between them. As DNA, the CDR3 is TGTGCCAGCAGCTTATCGACGTTTTCTAGCTATGGCTACACCTTC. Protein: CASSLSTFSSYGYTF.

The chain carries TRBV28 and TRBJ2-5, with 8 bases fitting TRBD1. V was pared by 2 bases and J by 5 bases, with 7 bases of the junction left unmatched. The CDR3 extends over 15 amino acids. Germline V gives CDR1 MDHEN, CDR2 SYDVKM. This chain's CDR3 is CASSLLAGGVETQYF. The CDR3 DNA sequence: TGTGCCAGCAGTTTACTGGCAGGGGGCGTCGAGACCCAGTACTTC. Based on the CDR3 plus reference TRBV28 and TRBJ2-5, the full variable domain is DVKVTQSSRYLVKRTGEKVFLECVQDMDHENMFWYRQDPGLGLRLIYFSYDVKMKEKGDIPEGYSVSREKKERFSLILESASTNQTSMYLCASSLLAGGVETQYFGPGTRLLVL.

The chain recombines TRBV12-5 with TRBJ1-5, with TRBD1 matching 8 bases. This CDR3 has 15 amino acids. J was trimmed by 5 bases and V by 3 bases; bases with no gene match: 6. Germline V gene lookup returns CDR1 LGHNT and CDR2 FRNRAP. CDR3 in DNA: TGTGCTAGTGGTTTTCGGCAGGGGGCTTATCAGCCCCAGCATTTT. Translating gives CASGFRQGAYQPQHF.

This chain uses TRBV6-5 with TRBJ2-2; 7 nucleotides agree with TRBD1. CDR3 length: 14 amino acids. CDR1 is MNHEY and CDR2 is SVGAGI in the germline V gene. J was trimmed by 2 bases and V by 11 bases; bases with no gene match: 8. This CDR3 reads CAAKQGRNTGELFF. CDR3 sequence (DNA): TGTGCCGCTAAACAGGGGCGAAACACCGGGGAGCTGTTTTTT.

The CDR3 sequence: CASIQTGIYEQYF. DNA for the CDR3: TGTGCCAGCATTCAAACAGGTATCTACGAGCAGTACTTC. The chain carries TRBV2 and TRBJ2-7; tentative D call: TRBD1 (5 bases). The CDR3 runs 13 residues. Germline V gene sequence: CDR1 SNHLY, CDR2 FYNNEI. The V and J ends lost 7 bases and 3 bases respectively, with 13 bases between them. Variable domain in full (rest from reference TRBV2 and TRBJ2-7): EPEVTQTPSHQVTQMGQEVILRCVPISNHLYFYWYRQILGQKVEFLVSFYNNEISEKSEIFDDQFSVERPDGSNFTLKIRSTKLEDSAMYFCASIQTGIYEQYFGPGTRLTVT.